The 25 T cell receptor beta chains reported below all come from one sample, sequenced in a study of blood T cell repertoires in COVID-19. Generated by immunoSEQ multiplex PCR, the TCRdb table keeps only in-frame clones and is missing some. The sample lists about 300,000 clones, roughly 88% occurring once. Sequencing input: peripheral blood. Every receptor here comes from a young man with active or convalescent COVID-19.

The chain combines TRBV5-6 with TRBJ2-5, with 7 positions matching TRBD1. There are 12 residues in the CDR3. CDR1 and CDR2 from the germline V gene are SGHDT and YYEEEE. V lost 3 bases to trimming and J lost 5 bases; unmatched junction nucleotides: 1. The CDR3, as DNA: TGTGCCAGCAGCTCACAGGGGGAGACCCAGTACTTC. Protein product: CASSSQGETQYF.

The rearrangement uses TRBV15 and TRBJ1-1; weak D call: TRBD1 (6 bases). The CDR3 has 12 amino acids. Germline CDR1 LNHNV, CDR2 YYDKDF (reference sequence). V lost 1 base and J 11 bases, leaving 11 bases between the germline ends. The CDR3 spells CATSRVGGGAFF. The CDR3 DNA sequence: TGTGCCACCAGCAGAGTAGGGGGGGGTGCTTTCTTT.

This clone was seen just once. V usage is TRBV7-3 and J usage is TRBJ2-5; TRBD2 is a possible D gene (5 bases). CDR3 length: 13 residues. Germline lookup yields CDR1 SGHTA and CDR2 FQGTGA. V was trimmed by 3 bases and J by 3 bases, leaving 8 bases between them. CDR3 sequence: CASSLQRKETQYF. CDR3 bases: TGTGCCAGCAGCTTGCAGCGGAAAGAGACCCAGTACTTC.

The chain joins TRBV11-2 to TRBJ1-3; D is unresolved. Germline CDR1 SGHAT, CDR2 FQNNGV. The germline V and J ends were trimmed by 1 base and 4 bases, with 11 bases remaining between them. The CDR3 contains 15 residues. This CDR3 is CASSLGLVEGNTIYF. Written as DNA, the CDR3 is TGTGCCAGCAGCTTAGGGCTGGTGGAGGGAAACACCATATATTTT.

The V and J genes are TRBV7-3 and TRBJ1-2; D possibly corresponds to TRBD1 (5 bases). This CDR3 spans 13 amino acids. Trimming pared 2 bases from V and 6 bases from J, leaving 10 bases between. CDR1 and CDR2 from the germline V gene are SGHTA and FQGTGA. CDR3 DNA sequence: TGTGCCAGCAGCTTACTTGCAGGGAATGGCTACACCTTC. Translated, it gives CASSLLAGNGYTF. Looking up the rest from reference TRBV7-3 and TRBJ1-2 gives the full variable domain: GAGVSQTPSNKVTEKGKYVELRCDPISGHTALYWYRQSLGQGPEFLIYFQGTGAADDSGLPNDRFFAVRPEGSVSTLKIQRTERGDSAVYLCASSLLAGNGYTFGSGTRLTVV.

The rearrangement links TRBV7-8 to TRBJ2-1; 8 bases are a match to TRBD2. The germline V gene has CDR1 SGHVS and CDR2 FQNEAQ. V trimming: 5 bases; J trimming: 9 bases; junction bases outside the gene matches: 3. The length of the CDR3 is 12 residues. CDR3 region: CASSPGGGEQFF. The DNA of the CDR3 is TGTGCCAGCAGCCCGGGGGGGGGTGAGCAGTTCTTC.

The V call is TRBV20-1, the J call TRBJ2-7; no definite D call. CDR3 length equals 10 residues. Trimming removed 6 bases from V and 6 bases from J, with 9 bases in between. The V gene's germline CDR1 is DFQATT and CDR2 SNEGSKA (reference sequence). CDR3 region: CSAVRGEQYF. The DNA of the CDR3 is TGCAGTGCCGTCAGAGGCGAGCAGTACTTC.

The J gene is TRBJ1-2, the V gene TRBV19; no clear D. This CDR3 is built from 11 residues. The V and J ends lost 2 bases and 7 bases respectively, with 5 bases between them. Per the germline V gene, CDR1 is LNHDA and CDR2 is SQIVND (reference sequence). The CDR3, as DNA: TGTGCCAGTAGTATATATAGTGGCTACACCTTC. Translation gives CASSIYSGYTF. The variable domain in full, completed from reference TRBV19 and TRBJ1-2, reads DGGITQSPKYLFRKEGQNVTLSCEQNLNHDAMYWYRQDPGQGLRLIYYSQIVNDFQKGDIAEGYSVSREKKESFPLTVTSAQKNPTAFYLCASSIYSGYTFGSGTRLTVV.

This chain joins TRBV19 and TRBJ1-1; weak D call: TRBD1 (5 bases). The CDR3 has 14 residues. Germline V lookup: CDR1 LNHDA, CDR2 SQIVND (reference sequence). With 6 bases removed from V and 3 bases from J, the gap between germline ends came to 14 bases. As DNA, the CDR3 is TGTGCCAGTAGGGTATCCCCAGGGTACACTGAAGCTTTCTTT. Translating it yields CASRVSPGYTEAFF.

The chain links TRBV4-3 to TRBJ2-7, with 11 bases lining up with TRBD2. V lost 3 bases and J lost 5; bases outside the gene matches: 9. The CDR3 loop spans 16 amino acids. Germline V lookup: CDR1 LGHNA, CDR2 YSLEER. CDR3 DNA: TGCGCCAGCAGCCAGGACATTAGCGGGGGGGTCGACGAGCAGTACTTC. Protein sequence: CASSQDISGGVDEQYF.

The chain is built from TRBV6-6 and TRBJ1-6; possible D gene TRBD1, 6 bases. CDR3 length: 14 amino acids. V was trimmed by 0 bases and J by 11 bases, leaving 11 bases between them. Germline CDR1 and CDR2: MNHNY and SVGAGI (reference sequence). CDR3: CASSYSDSWAPLHF. The CDR3 DNA follows: TGTGCCAGCAGTTACTCGGACAGTTGGGCACCCCTCCACTTT.

The chain joins TRBV27 to TRBJ1-4; TRBD1 matches 7 bases. Germline CDR1 reads MNHEY; CDR2 reads SMNVEV (reference sequence). The CDR3 has 14 residues. Trimming at V came to 4 bases and at J to 4 bases, leaving 3 bases not matched to a gene. The CDR3 loop is CASSSGQFNEKLFF. The DNA for the CDR3 is TGTGCCAGCAGTTCGGGACAGTTTAATGAAAAACTGTTTTTT. The full variable domain, in which reference TRBV27 and TRBJ1-4 provide the parts outside the CDR3, is EAQVTQNPRYLITVTGKKLTVTCSQNMNHEYMSWYRQDPGLGLRQIYYSMNVEVTDKGDVPEGYKVSRKEKRNFPLILESPSPNQTSLYFCASSSGQFNEKLFFGSGTQLSVL.

The chain has TRBV4-3 and TRBJ1-2, with TRBD1 matching 11 bases. The CDR3 extends over 15 amino acids. Germline V CDR1 and CDR2: LGHNA, YSLEER. J lost 3 bases, V lost 3 bases, and 3 bases had no gene match. Written as DNA, the CDR3 is TGCGCCAGCAGCCAGCCGGGACAGGGGGACTATGGCTACACCTTC. The encoded protein is CASSQPGQGDYGYTF.

This clone appeared once. CDR3 nucleotides: TGTGCCAGCAGCTCCGGGACTAGCGGGGGGGCGTTCCCCTACAATGAGCAGTTCTTC. It specifies CASSSGTSGGAFPYNEQFF. The rearrangement joins TRBV9 to TRBJ2-1, with 16 bases lining up with TRBD2. The V gene end was trimmed by 4 bases and the J gene end by 2 bases; junction bases not matched to a gene: 9. Per germline, CDR1 SGDLS and CDR2 YYNGEE. The CDR3 has 19 amino acids.

The V and J genes are TRBV6-5 and TRBJ1-2; D call uncertain. The germline gives CDR1 MNHEY, CDR2 SVGAGI. CDR3 length: 15 residues. Trimming pared 6 bases from V and 4 bases from J, leaving 18 bases between. The CDR3 loop is CASRERHMSRYGYTF. In DNA form, the CDR3 reads TGTGCCAGCAGAGAGAGGCATATGTCCCGCTATGGCTACACCTTC.

V and J are TRBV5-1 and TRBJ1-2; 11 bases agree with TRBD1. This CDR3 spans 15 amino acids. The junction had 3 bases not matched to a gene; V was cut back by 3 bases and J by 2 bases. From germline, CDR1 is SGHRS and CDR2 YFSETQ. CDR3 in amino acids: CASSSRTGGNYGYTF. The CDR3 DNA is TGCGCCAGCAGCTCGCGGACAGGGGGCAACTATGGCTACACCTTC.

The genes are TRBV6-5 and TRBJ1-3; 10 positions match TRBD1. The CDR3 extends over 14 amino acids. V gave up 7 bases and J gave up 5 bases; unmatched junction bases: 5. Germline CDR1 MNHEY, CDR2 SVGAGI. The CDR3, as DNA: TGTGCCAGCAATCCGGGACAGGGGCGAAACACCATATATTTT. It encodes CASNPGQGRNTIYF.

This clone has just one count. The chain is built from TRBV5-8 and TRBJ2-5; TRBD2 matches 8 bases. Trimming cost V 1 base and J 0 bases; bases outside gene matches: 8. The germline CDR1 and CDR2 sequences are SGHTS and YDEGEE. The CDR3 loop spans 17 amino acids. The CDR3 DNA follows: TGTGCCAGCAGCTTGAGATGGGCAGCGGGGGACCAAGAGACCCAGTACTTC. Translated: CASSLRWAAGDQETQYF.

This clone has just a few counts. V gene TRBV19 combines with J gene TRBJ1-3; D is uncertain. Germline CDR1 LNHDA, CDR2 SQIVND (reference sequence). The CDR3 runs to 16 residues. The V and J ends lost 0 bases and 0 bases respectively, with 9 bases between them. The CDR3 DNA sequence: TGTGCCAGTAGTATAGATATAACAAACTCTGGAAACACCATATATTTT. Translation: CASSIDITNSGNTIYF.

This rearrangement joins TRBV6-2 or TRBV6-3 to TRBJ1-5, with TRBD1 matching 7 bases. The germline gives CDR1 MNHEY, CDR2 SVGEGT. V was pared by 5 bases and J by 0 bases, with 4 bases of the junction left unmatched. The CDR3 extends over 15 amino acids. CDR3 sequence: CASSTGTDSNQPQHF. The CDR3 DNA sequence: TGTGCCAGCAGTACAGGGACAGATAGCAATCAGCCCCAGCATTTT.

The CDR3 DNA reads TGCGCCAGCAGCCTAAGGCTACTAACCACAGATACGCAGTATTTT. It translates to CASSLRLLTTDTQYF. The chain combines TRBV4-3 with TRBJ2-3; no reliable D call. CDR3 size: 15 residues. The V and J ends lost 4 bases and 2 bases respectively, with 13 bases between them. Germline values: CDR1 LGHNA, CDR2 YSLEER.

The CDR3 loop reads CASSVEGQGTGTEAFF. The DNA of the CDR3 is TGTGCCAGCAGCGTAGAGGGACAGGGGACCGGTACTGAAGCTTTCTTT. The J gene is TRBJ1-1, the V gene TRBV9, with TRBD1 matching 10 bases. V gave up 0 bases and J gave up 5 bases; unmatched junction bases: 7. The CDR3 totals 16 residues. Germline V gives CDR1 SGDLS, CDR2 YYNGEE. Drawing the rest from reference TRBV9 and TRBJ1-1, the complete variable domain is DSGVTQTPKHLITATGQRVTLRCSPRSGDLSVYWYQQSLDQGLQFLIQYYNGEERAKGNILERFSAQQFPDLHSELNLSSLELGDSALYFCASSVEGQGTGTEAFFGQGTRLTVV.

The chain has TRBV5-8 and TRBJ2-2; 7 nucleotides match TRBD2. The CDR3 is 15 amino acids. J was trimmed by 3 bases and V by 5 bases; bases with no gene match: 7. CDR1 and CDR2 (germline): SGHTS, YDEGEE. CDR3 nucleotides: TGTGCCAGCAGTCGTCCGCTAGCGGACACCGGGGAGCTGTTTTTT. It translates to CASSRPLADTGELFF.

The chain uses TRBV4-1 and TRBJ1-1, with 8 bases identical to TRBD1. This CDR3 contains 12 residues. Germline assignment: CDR1 MGHRA and CDR2 YSYEKL. The V and J ends lost 7 bases and 4 bases, in that order; junction bases with no gene match: 2. The CDR3 nucleotides are TGCGCCAGCACTACAGGGGGCACTGAAGCTTTCTTT. Its translation: CASTTGGTEAFF.

This chain uses TRBV29-1 with TRBJ2-5; the match to TRBD2 covers 12 bases. J gave up 0 bases and V 3 bases, and 8 bases lay outside the gene matches. The CDR3 has 17 amino acids. Germline V gives CDR1 SQVTM, CDR2 ANQGSEA. CDR3 protein: CSVEDPRLAGDQETQYF. In DNA, the CDR3 is TGCAGCGTTGAGGACCCTCGACTAGCGGGGGACCAAGAGACCCAGTACTTC.